This is a list of T cell receptor beta chains from one sample in a study of blood T cell repertoires in COVID-19. The assay was immunoSEQ multiplex PCR, and TCRdb's table has in-frame clones only and misses some. The table lists 100,000 to 110,000 clones, 88% of them singletons. Sequenced: peripheral blood. The receptor set was obtained from a human donor in a cohort sampled during active COVID-19. The conserved cysteine and the conserved F or W are not part of the CDR3 here.

v_call	j_call	cdr3_aa
TRBV3-1/TRBV3-2	TRBJ1-4	ASSQDRANEKLF
TRBV30	TRBJ1-6	AWTRGGRNSPLH
TRBV7-2	TRBJ1-1	ASSLGRRGHDEAF
TRBV28	TRBJ1-1	ASSLPNRDRRTEAF
TRBV5-4	TRBJ2-5	ASSLEPGQETQY
TRBV27	TRBJ1-5	ASSFTTSNQPQH
TRBV10-3	TRBJ2-3	AIRKAGDAMARADTQY
TRBV28	TRBJ2-7	ASSLAGSITYEQY
TRBV28	TRBJ2-1	ASSLLGQGGNEQF
TRBV9	TRBJ2-5	ASSIQTGIGETQY
TRBV10-1	TRBJ2-7	ASSLNRAQEQY
TRBV28	TRBJ1-1	ASSLFPGPELAF
TRBV28	TRBJ2-3	ASSPPATDTQY